This T cell receptor (beta chain) was sequenced during a study of T cells after yellow fever vaccination. 5'RACE template switching produced TCR cDNA carrying a universal primer site and UMIs. TCRdb reprocessed the 5' RACE reads via MiXCR and lists one record per CDR3 protein. Seen here are under 200,000 distinct CDR3 sequences, about 7% observed once, and the top ten hold about 2.5%. V gave up 7 bases and J gave up 2 bases, with 12 bases separating them. The length of the CDR3 is 14 residues. This clonotype appeared many times. The chain is built from TRBV12-3 or TRBV12-4 and TRBJ2-1, with D uncertain. The source material was CD4+ T cells sorted from PBMCs, sampled more than 4 days after the first yellow fever vaccination. The clonotype originates from a young man who received the YFV17D yellow fever vaccine. The CDR3 spells CASMLVGTYNEQFF. CDR3 DNA: TGTGCCAGCATGCTCGTAGGAACCTACAATGAGCAGTTCTTC.